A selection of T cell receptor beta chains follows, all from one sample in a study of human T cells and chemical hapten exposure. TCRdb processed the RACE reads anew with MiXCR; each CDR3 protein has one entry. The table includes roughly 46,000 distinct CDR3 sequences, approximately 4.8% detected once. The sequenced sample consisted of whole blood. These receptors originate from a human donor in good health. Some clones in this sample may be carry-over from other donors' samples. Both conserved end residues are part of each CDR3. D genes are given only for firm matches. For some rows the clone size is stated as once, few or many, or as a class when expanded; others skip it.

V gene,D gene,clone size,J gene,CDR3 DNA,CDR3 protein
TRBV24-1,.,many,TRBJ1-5,TGTGCCACCAGTGAGCCAGGGTTAAATCAGCCCCAGCATTTT,CATSEPGLNQPQHF
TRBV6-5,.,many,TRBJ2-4,TGTGCCAGCAGGGCTCCCGGGACAAGGCCTTACTTC,CASRAPGTRPYF
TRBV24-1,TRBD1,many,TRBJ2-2,TGTGCCACCTCGACAGGGGACGCGAACACCGGGGAGCTGTTTTTT,CATSTGDANTGELFF
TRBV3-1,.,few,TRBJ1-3,TGTGCCAGCAGCCAAGTCCCTTACGGATTCTCTGGAAACACCATATATTTT,CASSQVPYGFSGNTIYF
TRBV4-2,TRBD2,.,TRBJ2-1,TGTGCCAGCAGCCAAGATTTACGGGAGGGGACCTTACAATGGGAGCAGTTCTTC,CASSQDLREGTLQWEQFF
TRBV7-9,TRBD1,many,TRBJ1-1,TGTGCCAGCAGCGCCGGACAGGGGGACACTGAAGCTTTCTTT,CASSAGQGDTEAFF
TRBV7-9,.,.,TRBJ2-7,TGTGCCAGCAGCTTACCGAGACAGTCCTACGAGCAGTACTTC,CASSLPRQSYEQYF
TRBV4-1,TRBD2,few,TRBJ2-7,TGCGCCAGCAGCCAAGATACAGCGGGAAGCTCCTACGAGCAGTACTTC,CASSQDTAGSSYEQYF
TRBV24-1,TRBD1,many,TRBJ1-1,TGTGCCACCAGTGATACAGGGGGCACTGAAGCTTTCTTT,CATSDTGGTEAFF
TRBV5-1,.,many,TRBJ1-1,TGCGCCAGCAGCCCCGGGGGTGGGCAGGGCACTGAAGCTTTCTTT,CASSPGGGQGTEAFF
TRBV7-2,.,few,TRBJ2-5,TGTGCCAGCAGCTTAGTTCAGGGAACAGAGACCCAGTACTTC,CASSLVQGTETQYF
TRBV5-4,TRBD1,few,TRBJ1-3,TGTGCCAGCCAACAGGGGGGAGCGTTCTCTGGAAACACCATATATTTT,CASQQGGAFSGNTIYF
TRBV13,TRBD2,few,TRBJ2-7,TGTGCCAGCAGCTTTACCCCCGGGACTAGCGGGAGAAGTAACGGGTCGCCCTACGAGCAGTACTTC,CASSFTPGTSGRSNGSPYEQYF
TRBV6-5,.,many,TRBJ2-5,TGTGCCAGCAGTTACTACGGGATGGCGGGAGAGACCCAGTACTTC,CASSYYGMAGETQYF
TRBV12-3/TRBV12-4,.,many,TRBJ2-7,TGTGCCAGCACCCCGGGATCTCTCTCCTACGAGCAGTACTTC,CASTPGSLSYEQYF
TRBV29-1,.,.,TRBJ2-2,TGCAGCGTTGGGGGAACCGGGGAGCTGTTTTTT,CSVGGTGELFF
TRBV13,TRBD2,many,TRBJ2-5,TGTGCCAGCAGTCGTACCGGGACTAGGGATCTCCAAGAGACCCAGTACTTC,CASSRTGTRDLQETQYF
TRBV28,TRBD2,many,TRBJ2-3,TGTGCCAGCAGTGTACCAGGAGGGAGACTAGCGGAACCTAGCACAGATACGCAGTATTTT,CASSVPGGRLAEPSTDTQYF
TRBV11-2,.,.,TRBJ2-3,TGTGCCAGCAGCTTAGATCGTACAGGGTCAGATACGCAGTATTTT,CASSLDRTGSDTQYF
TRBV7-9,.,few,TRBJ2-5,TGTGCCAGCAGTGCGGTACGGACGGAGGAGACCCAGTACTTC,CASSAVRTEETQYF
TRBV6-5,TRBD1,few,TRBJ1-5,TGTGCCAGCAGCCCCGGACAGGCCTGGAATCAGCCCCAGCATTTT,CASSPGQAWNQPQHF
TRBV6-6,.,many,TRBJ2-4,TGTGCCAGCACCGATACAGGAAACATTCAGTACTTC,CASTDTGNIQYF
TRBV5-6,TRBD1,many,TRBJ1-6,TGTGCCAGCAGCTTGGGTCTGGGACAGAATTCACCCCTCCACTTT,CASSLGLGQNSPLHF
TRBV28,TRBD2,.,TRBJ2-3,TGTGCCAGCAGTTTATCTAGCGGGACCACAGATACGCAGTATTTT,CASSLSSGTTDTQYF
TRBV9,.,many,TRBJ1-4,TGTGCCAGCAGCGTAGCCCCCGCCCGGGCTGATGAAAAACTGTTTTTT,CASSVAPARADEKLFF
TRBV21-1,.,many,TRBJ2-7,TGTGCCAGCAGCCTGGACGGTCTCTGGACCCACACTCCCTACGAGCAGTACTTC,CASSLDGLWTHTPYEQYF
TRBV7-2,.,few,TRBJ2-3,TGTGCCAGCAGCTTAGTACGAGGGGGGATGACAGATACGCAGTATTTT,CASSLVRGGMTDTQYF
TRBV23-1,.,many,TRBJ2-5,TGCGCCAGCAGTCTTGGCGAAGAGACCCAGTACTTC,CASSLGEETQYF
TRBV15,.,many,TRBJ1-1,TGTGCCACCAGCCGGAACAGGGAGAACACTGAAGCTTTCTTT,CATSRNRENTEAFF
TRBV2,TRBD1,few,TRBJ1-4,TGTGCCACCCGGGACAGCTTTAATGAAAAACTGTTTTTT,CATRDSFNEKLFF
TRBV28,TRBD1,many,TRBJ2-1,TGTGCCAGCAGGCGGACAGGGGGCGGTGAGCAGTTCTTC,CASRRTGGGEQFF
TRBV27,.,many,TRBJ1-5,TGTGCCAGCAGCCAAAACGGCGGTAGCGGGGGGGGAAGCAATCAGCCCCAGCATTTT,CASSQNGGSGGGSNQPQHF
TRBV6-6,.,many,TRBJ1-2,TGTGCCTGCCTAGGAGGAGCCTATGGCTACACCTTC,CACLGGAYGYTF
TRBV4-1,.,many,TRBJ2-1,TGCGCCAGCAGCCAAGATAGGGAAGGCTCCTACAATGAGCAGTTCTTC,CASSQDREGSYNEQFF
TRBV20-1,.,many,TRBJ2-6,TGCAGTGCTAGAGATCGCCGGACCCCCTCTGGGGCCAACGTCCTGACTTTC,CSARDRRTPSGANVLTF
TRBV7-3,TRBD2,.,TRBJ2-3,TGTGCCAGCAGCTTCCGGACTAGCGGGAGGGATACGCAGTATTTT,CASSFRTSGRDTQYF
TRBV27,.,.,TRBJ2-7,TGTGCCAGCAGTTTAGTTCCGGGGCGGAGGGGGGCCTACGAGCAGTACTTC,CASSLVPGRRGAYEQYF
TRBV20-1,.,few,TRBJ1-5,TGCAGTGCTAGAGATGGCAATCAGCCCCAGCATTTT,CSARDGNQPQHF
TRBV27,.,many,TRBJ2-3,TGTGCCAGCAGGAAGACCACAGATACGCAGTATTTT,CASRKTTDTQYF
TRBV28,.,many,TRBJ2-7,TGTGCCAGCACCTACCGGGGCCGGTCGTTCTACGAGCAGTACTTC,CASTYRGRSFYEQYF
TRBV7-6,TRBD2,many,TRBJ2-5,TGTGCCAGCAGCTTAGGTGGGAGGGGACTAGCGGGAGGCCAAGAGACCCAGTACTTC,CASSLGGRGLAGGQETQYF
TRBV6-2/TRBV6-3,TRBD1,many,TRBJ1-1,TGTGCCAGCAGTCGTTTGACAGGGGGGAACACTGAAGCTTTCTTT,CASSRLTGGNTEAFF
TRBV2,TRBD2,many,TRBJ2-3,TGTGCCAGGGAGAGACTAGCGGGATCTAGAGGGACGCAGTATTTT,CARERLAGSRGTQYF
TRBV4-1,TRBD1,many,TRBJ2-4,TGCGCCAGCAGCCAAGGCTCTCAGGGACAGGGAGCCAAAAACATTCAGTACTTC,CASSQGSQGQGAKNIQYF
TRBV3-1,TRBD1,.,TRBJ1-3,TGTGCCAGCAGCCAAGGAAGTGGGACAGTAAACACCATATATTTT,CASSQGSGTVNTIYF
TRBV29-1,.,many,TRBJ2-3,TGCAGCGTTGAAGAAACAGATACGCAGTATTTT,CSVEETDTQYF
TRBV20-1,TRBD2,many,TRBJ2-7,TGCAGTGCTTATCAGACTAGCGGGAGCTCCTACGAGCAGTACTTC,CSAYQTSGSSYEQYF
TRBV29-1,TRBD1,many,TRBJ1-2,TGCAGCGTTGTAGCCGGGACAGGAGTAAACTATGGCTACACCTTC,CSVVAGTGVNYGYTF
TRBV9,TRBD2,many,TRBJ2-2,TGTGCCAGCAGCGTAGTTTCGGGAGGAGAAAACACCGGGGAGCTGTTTTTT,CASSVVSGGENTGELFF
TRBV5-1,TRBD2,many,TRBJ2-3,TGCGCCAGCAGCTTGGGGAGCGGGGCAGCCCCAGATACGCAGTATTTT,CASSLGSGAAPDTQYF
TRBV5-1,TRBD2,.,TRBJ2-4,TGCGCCAGCAGCTTGGCTGGCGGGAGTAAGTCTTCAGTTCAGTACTTC,CASSLAGGSKSSVQYF